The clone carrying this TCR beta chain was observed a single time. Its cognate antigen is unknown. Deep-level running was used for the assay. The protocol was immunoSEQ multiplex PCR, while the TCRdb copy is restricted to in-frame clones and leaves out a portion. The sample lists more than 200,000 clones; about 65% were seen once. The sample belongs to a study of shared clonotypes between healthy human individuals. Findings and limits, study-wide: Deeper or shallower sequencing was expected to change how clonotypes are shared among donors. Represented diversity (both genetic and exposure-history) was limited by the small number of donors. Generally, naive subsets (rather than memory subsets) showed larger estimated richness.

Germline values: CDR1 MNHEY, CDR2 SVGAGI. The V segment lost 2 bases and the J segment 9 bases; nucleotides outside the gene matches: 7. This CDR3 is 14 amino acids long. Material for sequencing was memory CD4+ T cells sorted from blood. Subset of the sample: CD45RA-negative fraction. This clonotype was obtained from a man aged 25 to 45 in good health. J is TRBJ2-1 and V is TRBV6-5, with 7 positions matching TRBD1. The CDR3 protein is CASSYDRALGEQFF. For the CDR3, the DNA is TGTGCCAGCAGTTACGACAGGGCGTTAGGTGAGCAGTTCTTC.